The 23 T cell receptor beta chains below were found in one sample sequenced in a study of blood T cells in healthy people across ages. It was with a sample-barcoded 5' primer and a J-beta primer mix that a second PCR of roughly 6 to 12 cycles was run. TCRdb fed the 5' RACE reads into MiXCR, producing one record per CDR3 protein. Altogether hundreds of thousands of distinct CDR3 sequences are present, about 28% being singletons, with the ten largest covering about 3.3%. These sequences were also reported in another study, on T cells of mothers and their children.

What was sequenced was blood. These receptor sequences come from a boy between 2 and 10 years old in good health.

This clonotype has only a few counts. The rearrangement uses TRBV23-1 and TRBJ2-1; D may match TRBD1 or TRBD2 (6 bases each). TRBV23-1 is classed as an ORF, of uncertain function. V was cut by 2 bases and J by 6 bases, with 14 bases left in between. CDR3 length: 15 amino acids. CDR3 loop: CASSQRGGAGNEQFF. The CDR3, as DNA: TGCGCCAGCAGTCAACGAGGGGGAGCGGGCAATGAGCAGTTCTTC.

This clonotype was seen a handful of times. The chain links TRBV20-1 to TRBJ2-7, with 8 bases aligning to TRBD2. The CDR3 has 15 residues. With 0 bases clipped from V and 5 bases from J, the junction kept 9 bases outside the gene matches. The germline V gene encodes CDR1 DFQATT and CDR2 SNEGSKA (reference sequence). The DNA of the CDR3 is TGCAGTGCTAGAGATCACACTAGCGGTAGTGACGAGCAGTACTTC. The encoded protein is CSARDHTSGSDEQYF.

This clonotype showed up just a few times. The V call is TRBV4-1, the J call TRBJ2-7; D might be TRBD2 (7 bases). V was clipped by 0 bases and J by 0 bases, with 12 bases between them. Germline lookup yields CDR1 MGHRA and CDR2 YSYEKL. CDR3 length: 16 residues. CDR3 coding DNA: TGCGCCAGCAGCCAAGAGGTCGGGGGGCCCTCCTACGAGCAGTACTTC. Translating it yields CASSQEVGGPSYEQYF.

This clonotype was picked up a small number of times. This sequence joins TRBV20-1 and TRBJ1-6; D uncertain. The CDR3 consists of 13 residues. The V gene's germline CDR1 is DFQATT and CDR2 SNEGSKA (reference sequence). V lost 5 bases and J lost 7, with 12 bases in between. The CDR3 DNA follows: TGCAGTGCTTCGACCGTGGGGAATTCACCCCTCCACTTT. Translation: CSASTVGNSPLHF.

The chain joins TRBV6-6 to TRBJ2-7; either TRBD1 or TRBD2 may supply D (5 bases each). Germline loops: CDR1 MNHNY, CDR2 SVGAGI (reference sequence). This CDR3 region has 12 residues. The V gene lost 6 bases and the J gene lost 6 bases, with 12 bases spanning the gap. The CDR3 sequence is CASRPSGSEQYF. The DNA of the CDR3 is TGTGCCAGCAGACCTTCAGGGAGCGAGCAGTACTTC.

This clonotype was found a few times. The chain couples TRBV4-3 to TRBJ2-5; D gene ambiguous. Germline values: CDR1 LGHNA, CDR2 YSLEER. Trimming took off 0 bases at V and 1 base at J, with 9 bases between the two ends. The CDR3 loop spans 15 amino acids. The CDR3 nucleotides are TGCGCCAGCAGCCAAGATGGGCAGTCCCAAGAGACCCAGTACTTC. Protein: CASSQDGQSQETQYF.

This clonotype was counted ten times or more. For the CDR3, the DNA is TGTGCCAGCACCCGCCTCACGGGAGATGCGGAGACCCAGTACTTC. This translates into CASTRLTGDAETQYF. The chain uses TRBV28 and TRBJ2-5, with a weak D call TRBD2 (6 bases). Trimming shortened V by 7 bases and J by 5 bases, and 20 bases separated the two germline ends. CDR3 size: 15 residues. Germline V CDR1 and CDR2: MDHEN, SYDVKM.

This clonotype has a handful of counts. The chain links TRBV28 to TRBJ2-7; 10 bases are shared with TRBD1. The V gene's germline CDR1 is MDHEN and CDR2 SYDVKM. There are 14 residues in the CDR3. Trimming took 3 bases from V and 5 from J; bases not matched to a gene: 4. This chain's CDR3 is CASSFGQGVDEQYF. DNA of the CDR3: TGTGCCAGCAGTTTTGGACAGGGGGTCGACGAGCAGTACTTC. The full variable domain, rest sourced from reference TRBV28 and TRBJ2-7, is DVKVTQSSRYLVKRTGEKVFLECVQDMDHENMFWYRQDPGLGLRLIYFSYDVKMKEKGDIPEGYSVSREKKERFSLILESASTNQTSMYLCASSFGQGVDEQYFGPGTRLTVT.

This clonotype was observed a few times. The V call is TRBV6-2 or TRBV6-3, the J call TRBJ2-1; 7 bases agree with TRBD2. CDR3 length: 19 amino acids. V lost 0 bases and J lost 8; bases outside the gene matches: 19. The V gene's germline CDR1 is MNHEY and CDR2 SVGEGT. The CDR3 protein is CASSYSMSRSGTAVDEQFF. CDR3 in DNA: TGTGCCAGCAGTTACTCGATGAGTCGGAGCGGGACCGCAGTCGATGAGCAGTTCTTC.

This clonotype was observed many times. V and J are TRBV10-3 and TRBJ1-4; D gene unclear. Germline CDR1 reads ENHRY; CDR2 reads SYGVKD. V was trimmed by 3 bases and J by 0 bases, leaving 5 bases between them. The CDR3 has 14 residues. CDR3 in DNA: TGTGCCATCAGTGACCGAACAACTAATGAAAAACTGTTTTTT. This gives the protein CAISDRTTNEKLFF.

This clonotype was counted between two and nine times. Sequence at one end of the junction differs from germline and may be a read error. The genes are TRBV11-2 and TRBJ1-2; D is undetermined. Germline values: CDR1 SGHAT, CDR2 FQNNGV. The length of the CDR3 is 12 residues. The CDR3, as DNA: TGTGCCGGCAGCTCTTATAACTATGGCTACACCTTC. Its protein product is CAGSSYNYGYTF.

This clonotype was detected only a few times. V usage is TRBV15 and J usage is TRBJ2-1, with 7 bases matching TRBD2. V lost 2 bases and J lost 6; bases outside the gene matches: 7. This CDR3 contains 15 residues. CDR1 is LNHNV, CDR2 YYDKDF, per germline (reference sequence). The DNA of the CDR3 is TGTGCCACCAGCAGACTAGCGGAGGTCTTCAATGAGCAGTTCTTC. Translation gives CATSRLAEVFNEQFF.

This clonotype appeared a few times. The chain is built from TRBV2 and TRBJ2-6; D unresolved. Germline V gives CDR1 SNHLY, CDR2 FYNNEI. There are 16 residues in the CDR3. V was shortened by 1 base and J by 0 bases, with 7 bases between the two germline ends. CDR3 in amino acids: CASSEGVISGANVLTF. The CDR3 DNA sequence: TGTGCCAGCAGTGAAGGAGTTATCTCTGGGGCCAACGTCCTGACTTTC.

CDR3 amino acids: CASSLWGPGIETQYF. In DNA, the CDR3 is TGTGCCAGCAGTCTGTGGGGACCTGGAATAGAGACCCAGTACTTC. V is TRBV27 and J is TRBJ2-5, with D possibly being TRBD1 or TRBD2 (5 bases each). CDR3 size: 15 residues. From germline, CDR1 is MNHEY and CDR2 SMNVEV (reference sequence). V was pared by 5 bases and J by 4 bases, with 17 bases between.

This clonotype was counted only a few times. This chain joins TRBV10-3 and TRBJ2-5; the match to TRBD2 covers 7 bases. The CDR3 contains 12 residues. Trimming cost V 11 bases and J 1 base; bases outside gene matches: 4. Germline-derived CDR1 and CDR2 are ENHRY and SYGVKD. CDR3 in DNA: TGTGCCGCGGGAGCCTTCCAAGAGACCCAGTACTTC. Translated, it gives CAAGAFQETQYF.

In its sample, this clonotype was seen a few times. CDR3 loop: CASSSSGTSVYTDTQYF. CDR3 DNA: TGTGCCAGCAGCTCTTCCGGGACTAGCGTGTACACAGATACGCAGTATTTT. This chain connects TRBV11-2 to TRBJ2-3, with 10 bases fitting TRBD2. With V trimmed by 4 bases and J by 2 bases, 9 bases remained unmatched. The CDR3 contains 17 residues. Germline V CDR1 and CDR2: SGHAT, FQNNGV.

This rearrangement joins TRBV12-5 to TRBJ2-5; 8 nucleotides line up with TRBD2. CDR1 LGHNT and CDR2 FRNRAP come from the germline V gene. Losses at the gene ends were 7 bases for V and 9 bases for J; bases not matched to a gene: 16. CDR3 size: 15 residues. The CDR3 loop is CASALPPGTRTAQYF. In DNA form, the CDR3 reads TGTGCTAGTGCCCTCCCTCCCGGGACTAGGACGGCCCAGTACTTC.

This rearrangement joins TRBV12-3 or TRBV12-4 to TRBJ1-2; D perhaps matches TRBD1 (5 bases). V was pared by 1 base and J by 8 bases, with 14 bases between. This CDR3 contains 14 residues. The CDR3: CASSLVRGTGGYTF. The CDR3, as DNA: TGTGCCAGCAGTTTAGTGCGGGGGACGGGGGGCTACACCTTC.

The V call is TRBV11-2, the J call TRBJ2-7; 11 bases are shared with TRBD2. CDR3 length: 15 residues. V was clipped by 3 bases and J by 6 bases; unmatched bases: 7. The germline CDR1 and CDR2 sequences are SGHAT and FQNNGV. The CDR3 protein is CASSLRLAGSGEQYF. CDR3 coding DNA: TGTGCCAGCAGCTTGCGACTAGCGGGATCGGGCGAGCAGTACTTC.

This rearrangement joins TRBV10-2 to TRBJ2-1; a possible D gene is TRBD2 (5 bases). The DNA end lines up better with TRBJ2-7; the J call may be wrong. The CDR3 has 12 residues. The germline CDR1 and CDR2 sequences are WSHSY and SAAADI. The chain's CDR3 is CASKDSAYEQYF. The CDR3 DNA reads as TGCGCCAGCAAGGATAGCGCCTACGAGCAGTACTTC.

This clonotype was counted a few times. The chain recombines TRBV7-9 with TRBJ1-2; D not certain. V gave up 0 bases and J gave up 4 bases, with 9 bases separating them. CDR1 is SEHNR and CDR2 is FQNEAQ in the germline V gene (reference sequence). CDR3 length: 14 amino acids. In DNA, the CDR3 is TGTGCCAGCAGCTTAGCGGGCAGCAGCTATGGCTACACCTTC. It translates to CASSLAGSSYGYTF.

This clonotype was seen more than once but under ten times. The V call is TRBV20-1, the J call TRBJ2-6; D remains unclear. The germline CDR1 and CDR2 sequences are DFQATT and SNEGSKA (reference sequence). V lost 3 bases, J lost 2 bases, and 8 bases lay in between. The CDR3 is made up of 14 amino acids. In DNA form, the CDR3 reads TGCAGTGCTAGGACTGGGACTGGGGCCAACGTCCTGACTTTC. As protein: CSARTGTGANVLTF.

CDR3 amino acids: CASSPRSDPLYEQYF. The CDR3 DNA reads as TGTGCCAGCAGCCCCCGCTCGGATCCACTCTACGAGCAGTACTTC. The chain combines TRBV7-9 with TRBJ2-7; D remains ambiguous. CDR1 and CDR2 (germline): SEHNR, FQNEAQ (reference sequence). The ends were cut back, 5 bases at V and 3 bases at J, with 17 bases in the middle. The CDR3 runs 15 residues.